Each of the 2 T cell receptor beta chains below was sequenced from the same sample in a study of T cells in Graves' hyperthyroidism and ophthalmopathy. TCR beta CDR3 region amplification was performed from RNA transcripts. With the HTBI primer set, the TCR CDR3 went through a first round of RT-PCR. One entry per CDR3 protein, called by TCRdb with MiXCR from the multiplex PCR reads. The profile covers a few hundred thousand distinct CDR3 sequences, with about a fifth appearing a single time and roughly two fifths taken by the ten largest. Sequencing input: blood. The source of these receptors is a man in his late teens or twenties with Graves' ophthalmopathy.

This clonotype came up many times. The chain combines TRBV12-3 or TRBV12-4 with TRBJ2-7, with D hard to call. Trimming took 5 bases from V and 0 from J, leaving 8 bases between them. The CDR3 extends over 13 amino acids. The CDR3 DNA follows: TGTGCCAGCAGTGGGTCGGACTCCTACGAGCAGTACTTC. It encodes CASSGSDSYEQYF.

A remark on this clonotype: This could be a read error, since a much larger clone is one nucleotide away. V gene TRBV6-2 or TRBV6-3 combines with J gene TRBJ1-2; weak D call: TRBD1 (6 bases). The germline CDR1 and CDR2 sequences are MNHEY and SVGEGT. The CDR3 is 14 residues long. The CDR3 sequence is CASSGIGSGAGHTF. The CDR3 nucleotides are TGTGCCAGCAGTGGTATAGGGTCGGGGGCTGGCCACACCTTC.